This note documents a single T cell receptor (beta chain) sequence. The sample is drawn from a study of blood T cell repertoires in COVID-19. Study-level background: Collection of acute and convalescent COVID-19 samples took place in the United States, Italy and Spain. Sources were T cells, B-cell-depleted T cells, or PBMCs; the material itself was cDNA or gDNA.

CDR1 is MNHEY and CDR2 is SVGAGI in the germline V gene. The CDR3 runs 15 residues. Losses at the gene ends were 10 bases for V and 6 bases for J; bases not matched to a gene: 12. Original analysis: Reference gene primers were amplified, and this amplification served to estimate nucleated cell counts. The data were produced by immunoSEQ multiplex PCR, yet TCRdb's version contains in-frame clones alone and is incomplete. Clone size and V and J calls were adopted from that table, with D and trimming inferred from the DNA. The sample shows more than 150,000 clones, roughly 89% of them seen only once. The sequence was obtained from a man aged 40-49 years with acute or convalescent COVID-19. The chain is built from TRBV6-5 and TRBJ2-2, with 9 bases matching TRBD2. The sample was peripheral blood. Here the CDR3 reads CATNPLAGGPGELFF. CDR3 bases: TGTGCCACAAACCCCCTGGCGGGGGGGCCCGGGGAGCTGTTTTTT.